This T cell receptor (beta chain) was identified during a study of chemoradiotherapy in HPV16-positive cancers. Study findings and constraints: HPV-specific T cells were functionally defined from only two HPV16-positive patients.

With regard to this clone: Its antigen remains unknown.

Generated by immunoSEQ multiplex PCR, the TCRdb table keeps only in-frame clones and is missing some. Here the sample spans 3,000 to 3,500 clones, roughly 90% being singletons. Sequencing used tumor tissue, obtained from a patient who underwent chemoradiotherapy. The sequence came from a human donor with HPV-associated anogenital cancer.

The CDR3 loop reads CASSLAGGFTDTQYF. The DNA for the CDR3 is TGTGCCAGCAGCCTAGCGGGAGGGTTCACAGATACGCAGTATTTT. The V call is TRBV6-4, the J call TRBJ2-3, with 12 bases lining up with TRBD2. CDR3 size: 15 residues. The V and J ends lost 6 bases and 2 bases, in that order; junction bases with no gene match: 3. Germline CDR1 and CDR2: MRHNA and SNTAGT.